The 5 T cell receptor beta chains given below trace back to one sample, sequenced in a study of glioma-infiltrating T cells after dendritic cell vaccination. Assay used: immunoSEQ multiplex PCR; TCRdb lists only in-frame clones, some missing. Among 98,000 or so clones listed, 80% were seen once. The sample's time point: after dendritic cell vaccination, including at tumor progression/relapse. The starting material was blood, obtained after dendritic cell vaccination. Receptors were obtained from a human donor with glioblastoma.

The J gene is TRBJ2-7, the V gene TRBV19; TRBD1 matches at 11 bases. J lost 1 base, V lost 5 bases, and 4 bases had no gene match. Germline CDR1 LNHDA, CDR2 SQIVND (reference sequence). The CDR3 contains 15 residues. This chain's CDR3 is CASSPGTGGSYEQYF. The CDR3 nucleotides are TGTGCCAGTAGTCCCGGGACAGGGGGATCCTACGAGCAGTACTTC.

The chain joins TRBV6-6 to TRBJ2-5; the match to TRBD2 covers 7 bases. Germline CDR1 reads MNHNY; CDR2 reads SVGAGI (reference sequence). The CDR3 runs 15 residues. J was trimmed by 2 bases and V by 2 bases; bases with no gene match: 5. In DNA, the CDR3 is TGTGCCAGCAGTTACCCAGCGGGGCTGCAAGAGACCCAGTACTTC. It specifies CASSYPAGLQETQYF.

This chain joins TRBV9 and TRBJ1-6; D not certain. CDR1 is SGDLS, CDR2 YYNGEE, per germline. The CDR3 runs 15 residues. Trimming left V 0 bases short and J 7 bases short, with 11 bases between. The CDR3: CASSVGSEPNSPLHF. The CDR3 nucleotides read TGTGCCAGCAGCGTAGGTTCGGAGCCGAATTCACCCCTCCACTTT.

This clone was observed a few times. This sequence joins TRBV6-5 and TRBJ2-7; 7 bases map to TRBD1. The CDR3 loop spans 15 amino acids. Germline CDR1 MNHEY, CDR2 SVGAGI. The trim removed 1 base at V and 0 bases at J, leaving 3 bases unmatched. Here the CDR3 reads CASSYLRQGSYEQYF. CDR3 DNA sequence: TGTGCCAGCAGTTACTTGCGACAGGGCTCCTACGAGCAGTACTTC.

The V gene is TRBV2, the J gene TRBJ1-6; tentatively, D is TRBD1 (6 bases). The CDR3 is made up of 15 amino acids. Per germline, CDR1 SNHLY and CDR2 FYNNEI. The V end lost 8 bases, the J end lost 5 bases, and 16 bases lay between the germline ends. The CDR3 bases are TGTGCCAGCTCCCAGGGGCGGACAAATAATTCACCCCTCCACTTT. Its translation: CASSQGRTNNSPLHF. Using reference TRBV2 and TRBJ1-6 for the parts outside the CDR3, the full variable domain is EPEVTQTPSHQVTQMGQEVILRCVPISNHLYFYWYRQILGQKVEFLVSFYNNEISEKSEIFDDQFSVERPDGSNFTLKIRSTKLEDSAMYFCASSQGRTNNSPLHFGNGTRLTVT.